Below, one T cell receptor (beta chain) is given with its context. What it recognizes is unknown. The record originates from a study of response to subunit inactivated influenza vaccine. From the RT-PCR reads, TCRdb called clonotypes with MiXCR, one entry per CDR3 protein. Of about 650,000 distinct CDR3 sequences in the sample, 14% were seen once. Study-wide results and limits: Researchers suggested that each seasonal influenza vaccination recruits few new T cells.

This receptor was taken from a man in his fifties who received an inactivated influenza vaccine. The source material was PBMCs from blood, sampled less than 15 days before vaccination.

DNA of the CDR3: TGTGCCAGCAGTTACACTAGCGGGAGGACCTACGAGCAGTACTTC. Translation gives CASSYTSGRTYEQYF. The J gene is TRBJ2-7, the V gene TRBV6-2 or TRBV6-3; 12 bases are shared with TRBD2. Germline assignment: CDR1 MNHEY and CDR2 SVGEGT. J gave up 2 bases and V 2 bases, and 1 base lay outside the gene matches. There are 15 residues in the CDR3.